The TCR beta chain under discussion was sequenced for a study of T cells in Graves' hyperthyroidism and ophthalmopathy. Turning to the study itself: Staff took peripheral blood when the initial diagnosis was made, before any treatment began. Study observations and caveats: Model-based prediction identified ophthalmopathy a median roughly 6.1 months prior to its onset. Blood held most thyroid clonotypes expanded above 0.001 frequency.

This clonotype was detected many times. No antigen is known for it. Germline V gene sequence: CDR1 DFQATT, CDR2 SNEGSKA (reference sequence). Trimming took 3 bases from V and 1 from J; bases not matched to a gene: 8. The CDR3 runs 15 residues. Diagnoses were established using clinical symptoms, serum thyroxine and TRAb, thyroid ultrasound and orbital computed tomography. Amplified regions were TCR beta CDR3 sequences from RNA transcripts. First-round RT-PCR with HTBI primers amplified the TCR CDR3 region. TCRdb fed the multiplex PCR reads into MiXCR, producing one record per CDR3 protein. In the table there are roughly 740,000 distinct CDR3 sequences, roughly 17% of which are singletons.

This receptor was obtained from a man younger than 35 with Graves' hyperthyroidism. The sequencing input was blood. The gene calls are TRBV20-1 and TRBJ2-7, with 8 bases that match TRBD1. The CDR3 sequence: CSASDPDRASYEQYF. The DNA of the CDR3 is TGCAGTGCTAGTGACCCGGACAGGGCGTCCTACGAGCAGTACTTC.